This T cell receptor (beta chain) was identified in a study of T cell changes during pregnancy in multiple sclerosis. Produced via immunoSEQ multiplex PCR; TCRdb's table is partial and in-frame only. Altogether tens of thousands of clones are present, around 90% being singletons, with the ten largest covering approximately 2.8%. Trimming took 2 bases from V and 5 from J; bases not matched to a gene: 10. Germline values: CDR1 SGHDT, CDR2 YYEEEE. This CDR3 contains 16 residues. This sequence was found in a female donor in good health, enrolled as a control in a pregnancy study. This chain links TRBV5-6 with TRBJ2-1; 7 bases fit TRBD2. Sequenced material: peripheral blood, taken in the third trimester of pregnancy. This CDR3 is CASSFSGLTLNNEQFF. The CDR3 DNA is TGTGCCAGCAGCTTCTCGGGACTAACCTTAAACAATGAGCAGTTCTTC.